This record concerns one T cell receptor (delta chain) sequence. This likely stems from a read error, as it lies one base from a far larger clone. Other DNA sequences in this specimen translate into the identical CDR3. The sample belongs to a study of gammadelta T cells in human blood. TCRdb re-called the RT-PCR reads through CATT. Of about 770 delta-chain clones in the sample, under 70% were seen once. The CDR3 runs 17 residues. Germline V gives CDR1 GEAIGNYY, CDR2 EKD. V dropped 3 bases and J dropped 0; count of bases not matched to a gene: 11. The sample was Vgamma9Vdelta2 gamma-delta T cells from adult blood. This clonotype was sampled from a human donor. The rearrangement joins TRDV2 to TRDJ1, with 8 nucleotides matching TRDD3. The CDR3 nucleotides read TGTGCCTGTGACCTTACTGGGGGTCCCTCGTACACCGATAAACTCATCTTT. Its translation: CACDLTGGPSYTDKLIF.